This entry concerns a single T cell receptor beta chain. Its antigen is unidentified. The data are from a study of vaccination and CD4 T cells after COVID-19. About the research overall: The study drew post-COVID samples a median around 100 days after diagnosis (range 35 to 161).

Cultured CD4+ T cell DNA was sequenced using the Oncomine TCR Beta short-read assay. From the PCR reads, TCRdb called clonotypes with MiXCR, one entry per CDR3 protein. In the table there are just under 20,000 distinct CDR3 sequences, roughly 40% of which are singletons. Trimming at V came to 8 bases and at J to 7 bases, leaving 14 bases not matched to a gene. Germline lookup yields CDR1 MNHEY and CDR2 SMNVEV (reference sequence). The CDR3 runs to 15 residues. The treatment denotes: roughly 10-day PBMC culture with coronavirus spike peptide pools or control peptides (ViraFEST assay). Study results and limitations: Going from approximately 21 to 38, median SARS-CoV-2-reactive clonotypes did not rise significantly.

This TCR was recovered from a human donor who had recovered from COVID-19. This chain uses TRBV27 with TRBJ1-2; 9 bases match TRBD1. The sample here was CD4+ T cells from blood, cultured in vitro, taken after SARS-CoV-2 vaccination. Here the CDR3 DNA reads TGTGCCAGCGGTTCCAACCCGACAGGGGGTTTTGGCTACACCTTC. This codes for CASGSNPTGGFGYTF.